This T cell receptor beta chain was found in a study of CD4 T cells in relation to SARS-CoV-2 and coronaviruses. Whole-study context: PBMCs were cultured with antigen for roughly 9 days before TCR beta sequencing. No peptide or an HIV-1 Nef peptide pool served as negative control. Study-level results: No crossreactivity against non-spike viral proteins was tested here.

Worth noting for this clone: The target antigen is unknown.

Unexposed donor CD4+ T cells date from about 2011-2018, before the COVID-19 pandemic. After approximately 10 days of culture, CD4+ T cells were isolated. Testing used SARS-CoV-2 S/N and four cold-coronavirus spikes on unexposed-donor CD4+ T cells, cells permitting. TCRdb's table, derived via immunoSEQ multiplex PCR, lists solely in-frame clones and lacks some. The sample lists tens of thousands of clones; under 80% were seen once. The CDR3 extends over 13 amino acids. CDR1 is MDHEN and CDR2 is SYDVKM in the germline V gene. V was shortened by 7 bases and J by 3 bases, with 12 bases between the two germline ends.

What was sequenced was CD4+ T cells from PBMCs, cultured in vitro. This TCR came from a human donor in good health. The V call is TRBV28, the J call TRBJ1-1; possibly TRBD1 for D (5 bases). The CDR3 reads CASTPTGHTEAFF. The DNA of the CDR3 is TGTGCCAGCACCCCTACAGGACACACTGAAGCTTTCTTT.